Below are 32 T cell receptor beta chains sequenced from a single sample in a study of cytomegalovirus exposure and HLA in healthy donors. The PCR ran on 60 Vbeta and 13 Jbeta primers. Sequencing used immunoSEQ multiplex PCR; TCRdb keeps in-frame clones, though not all of them. In the table there are some 150,000 clones, roughly 80% of which are singletons. The sequenced material came from PBMCs. These receptors originate from a woman between 25 and 40 years old in good health and CMV-seronegative.

This chain links TRBV2 with TRBJ2-5, with 11 bases lining up with TRBD1. The J segment lost 5 bases and the V segment lost 2 bases, leaving 10 bases of the junction unmatched. Germline CDR1 reads SNHLY; CDR2 reads FYNNEI. The CDR3 is 17 residues long. CDR3 sequence reads: CASSESGQGALGETQYF. CDR3 nucleotides: TGTGCCAGCAGTGAATCTGGACAGGGGGCCCTCGGGGAGACCCAGTACTTC. Filled out from reference TRBV2 and TRBJ2-5, the complete variable domain reads EPEVTQTPSHQVTQMGQEVILRCVPISNHLYFYWYRQILGQKVEFLVSFYNNEISEKSEIFDDQFSVERPDGSNFTLKIRSTKLEDSAMYFCASSESGQGALGETQYFGPGTRLLVL.

This chain uses TRBV27 with TRBJ2-7, with 10 bases fitting TRBD1. This CDR3 spans 19 amino acids. The V segment lost 7 bases and the J segment 5 bases; nucleotides outside the gene matches: 23. Germline CDR1 and CDR2: MNHEY and SMNVEV (reference sequence). The CDR3 here is CASKLLWRTGGLGANEQYF. In DNA form, the CDR3 reads TGTGCCAGCAAGCTCCTGTGGAGGACAGGGGGTTTGGGTGCTAACGAGCAGTACTTC.

This clone came up once. The chain carries TRBV7-2 and TRBJ2-3, with a tentative D call TRBD2 (5 bases). The germline CDR1 and CDR2 sequences are SGHTA and FQGNSA. V shed 4 bases and J shed 3 bases, with 14 bases lying between them. There are 15 residues in the CDR3. The CDR3 coding sequence is TGTGCCAGCAGCTCGAGGGTTGTAGGAACAGATACGCAGTATTTT. The encoded protein is CASSSRVVGTDTQYF. Using reference TRBV7-2 and TRBJ2-3 for the parts outside the CDR3, the full variable domain is GAGVSQSPSNKVTEKGKDVELRCDPISGHTALYWYRQSLGQGLEFLIYFQGNSAPDKSGLPSDRFSAERTGGSVSTLTIQRTQQEDSAVYLCASSSRVVGTDTQYFGPGTRLTVL.

This CDR3 is CASSTSGQGDGYTF. The CDR3 DNA sequence: TGTGCCAGTAGTACCTCGGGACAGGGCGATGGCTACACCTTC. This rearrangement joins TRBV19 to TRBJ1-2; 9 bases map to TRBD1. In germline, CDR1 is LNHDA, CDR2 SQIVND (reference sequence). The CDR3 sequence is 14 residues long. V trimming: 4 bases; J trimming: 6 bases; junction bases outside the gene matches: 6.

This clone has only a few counts. The rearrangement uses TRBV4-3 and TRBJ1-5; D unclear. V was clipped by 0 bases and J by 3 bases, with 9 bases between them. CDR1 is LGHNA and CDR2 is YSLEER in the germline V gene. The CDR3 runs 15 residues. Written as DNA, the CDR3 is TGCGCCAGCAGCCAAGAAACAGTAACCAATCAGCCCCAGCATTTT. It codes for CASSQETVTNQPQHF.

The chain uses TRBV15 and TRBJ1-5; a weak D match, TRBD1 (5 bases). CDR3 length: 13 residues. V was pared by 0 bases and J by 6 bases, with 6 bases between. CDR1 and CDR2 (germline): LNHNV, YYDKDF (reference sequence). CDR3 nucleotide sequence: TGTGCCACCAGCAGAGATCAGGGTCAGCCCCAGCATTTT. It yields the protein CATSRDQGQPQHF.

V is TRBV10-2 and J is TRBJ1-2; D is undetermined. The CDR3 contains 12 residues. Looked up from germline, CDR1 is WSHSY and CDR2 is SAAADI. With 0 bases removed from V and 5 bases from J, the gap between germline ends came to 4 bases. The CDR3 DNA reads TGCGCCAGCAGTGAGTCCGGGTATGGCTACACCTTC. This sequence encodes CASSESGYGYTF.

The table lists this clone with a count of one. In DNA, the CDR3 is TGTGCCAGCAGCCATCTGGGGAGGAGTGAGCAGTTCTTC. This sequence encodes CASSHLGRSEQFF. The genes are TRBV14 and TRBJ2-1, with D tentatively TRBD2 (6 bases). Germline V lookup: CDR1 SGHDN, CDR2 FVKESK. The V end lost 3 bases, the J end lost 9 bases, and 12 bases lay between the germline ends. This CDR3 is built from 13 residues.

The CDR3 DNA sequence: TGTGCCAGCAGGGAGGAGTCTAACTATGGCTACACCTTC. The encoded protein is CASREESNYGYTF. The rearrangement joins TRBV6-1 to TRBJ1-2, with no clear D. The germline V and J ends were trimmed by 6 bases and 0 bases, with 8 bases remaining between them. The CDR3 length is 13 residues. CDR1 is MNHNS and CDR2 is SASEGT in the germline V gene.

This chain joins TRBV5-8 and TRBJ1-6, with D possibly TRBD1 on 5 matching bases. Germline CDR1 SGHTS, CDR2 YDEGEE. The CDR3 covers 16 residues. Deletions cut 3 bases from V and 1 base from J, with 11 bases between. CDR3 sequence (DNA): TGTGCCAGCAGCTCTGGGGGGGATTCCTATAATTCACCCCTCCACTTT. Amino acids: CASSSGGDSYNSPLHF.

This chain links TRBV11-1 with TRBJ2-1; maybe TRBD1 (5 bases). V shed 5 bases and J shed 9 bases, with 14 bases lying between them. Looked up from germline, CDR1 is SGHAT and CDR2 is FQDESV (reference sequence). CDR3 length: 13 amino acids. The chain's CDR3 is CASSLGVTGEQFF. In nucleotides, the CDR3 is TGTGCCAGCAGCCTAGGGGTTACAGGTGAGCAGTTCTTC.

Here the CDR3 reads CASSLALAGETQYF. The CDR3 DNA sequence: TGTGCCAGCAGCTTAGCACTAGCGGGAGAGACCCAGTACTTC. The rearrangement joins TRBV11-2 to TRBJ2-5; 9 bases line up with TRBD2. V shed 1 base and J 4 bases; nucleotides not matched to a gene: 1. Germline CDR1 is SGHAT and CDR2 is FQNNGV. This CDR3 spans 14 amino acids.

Worth noting for this clone: One end of the junction varies from germline; a read error may be responsible. The V and J genes are TRBV7-9 and TRBJ2-7; tentative D call: TRBD2 (5 bases). The CDR3 extends over 12 amino acids. Germline V CDR1 and CDR2: SEHNR, FQNEAQ (reference sequence). The CDR3 protein is CSSSLLVDEQYF. The CDR3 nucleotides are TGTTCCAGCAGCTTACTAGTCGACGAGCAGTACTTC.

CDR3 amino acids: CASSLVAGVGEKLFF. The CDR3 DNA reads TGTGCCAGCAGCTTAGTAGCAGGGGTTGGTGAAAAACTGTTTTTT. The chain couples TRBV7-2 to TRBJ1-4, with D perhaps matching TRBD1 (6 bases). Germline-derived CDR1 and CDR2 are SGHTA and FQGNSA. The V end lost 1 base, the J end lost 7 bases, and 13 bases lay between the germline ends. There are 15 residues in the CDR3.

V and J are TRBV5-1 and TRBJ2-7; 12 bases are shared with TRBD1. Germline V CDR1 and CDR2: SGHRS, YFSETQ. There are 15 residues in the CDR3. Trimming removed 3 bases from V and 4 bases from J; junction bases left unmatched: 5. The CDR3 is CASSSSGQGAYEQYF. Written as DNA, the CDR3 is TGCGCCAGCAGCTCTTCGGGACAGGGGGCTTACGAGCAGTACTTC.

The chain links TRBV30 to TRBJ1-5; no definite D call. The CDR3 sequence is 15 residues long. Per germline, CDR1 GTSNPN and CDR2 SVGIG (reference sequence). Between the trimmed V and J ends, which lost 2 bases and 3 bases, there was a span of 14 bases. The CDR3 sequence is CAWSPIARPNQPQHF. CDR3 DNA sequence: TGTGCCTGGAGTCCTATTGCCAGGCCCAATCAGCCCCAGCATTTT.

The J gene is TRBJ2-7, the V gene TRBV15; D perhaps matches TRBD1 (5 bases). From germline, CDR1 is LNHNV and CDR2 YYDKDF (reference sequence). This CDR3 is built from 15 residues. V lost 0 bases and J 6 bases, leaving 15 bases between the germline ends. Written as DNA, the CDR3 is TGTGCCACCAGCAGAGATCCCCAGGGATTTGCCGAGCAGTACTTC. Its translation: CATSRDPQGFAEQYF.

On this clone itself: The same CDR3 also results from other DNA sequences found in this sample. V is TRBV27 and J is TRBJ2-3; D is ambiguous. V lost 5 bases to trimming and J lost 2 bases, with 5 bases between them. Germline lookup yields CDR1 MNHEY and CDR2 SMNVEV (reference sequence). The CDR3 has 12 amino acids. CDR3 bases: TGTGCCAGCAGTCCTTCCACAGATACGCAGTATTTT. As protein: CASSPSTDTQYF.

The CDR3 region is CASSLGQGRNTEAFF. CDR3 DNA sequence: TGCGCCAGCAGCTTGGGACAGGGGAGGAACACTGAAGCTTTCTTT. This rearrangement joins TRBV5-1 to TRBJ1-1; TRBD1 aligns across 8 bases. The CDR3 is 15 residues long. In germline, CDR1 is SGHRS, CDR2 YFSETQ. With 0 bases clipped from V and 1 base from J, the junction kept 2 bases outside the gene matches.

The V and J genes are TRBV6-5 and TRBJ1-2; 9 bases are shared with TRBD1. The CDR3 has 16 residues. The V and J ends lost 4 bases and 5 bases, in that order; junction bases with no gene match: 11. Germline-derived CDR1 and CDR2 are MNHEY and SVGAGI. The CDR3 DNA reads TGTGCCAGCAGTTCCCGGCCGGGACAGGGAGGATATGGCTACACCTTC. As protein: CASSSRPGQGGYGYTF.

The rearrangement joins TRBV27 to TRBJ2-1, with TRBD2 matching over 16 bases. After removal of 4 bases from V and 15 bases from J, the junction contained 6 bases not matched to a gene. The V gene's germline CDR1 is MNHEY and CDR2 SMNVEV (reference sequence). The CDR3 has 14 amino acids. The CDR3 spells CASSSGLAGGPGFF. CDR3 nucleotides: TGTGCCAGCAGTTCGGGACTAGCGGGAGGGCCTGGGTTCTTC.

This clone showed up just a few times. The genes are TRBV7-9 and TRBJ2-5; weak D call: TRBD1 (5 bases). Looked up from germline, CDR1 is SEHNR and CDR2 is FQNEAQ (reference sequence). This CDR3 contains 16 residues. The V end was cut by 6 bases, the J end by 2 bases, with 19 bases between. This CDR3 reads CASRHMELGHQETQYF. CDR3 DNA: TGTGCCAGCAGACACATGGAACTCGGACATCAAGAGACCCAGTACTTC.

The chain carries TRBV6-1 and TRBJ2-7; possible D gene TRBD2, 5 bases. The CDR3 is made up of 13 amino acids. The V end was cut by 4 bases, the J end by 1 base, with 8 bases between. Germline CDR1 reads MNHNS; CDR2 reads SASEGT. The CDR3 loop reads CASSVGVSYEQYF. In DNA form, the CDR3 reads TGTGCCAGCAGTGTGGGAGTATCCTACGAGCAGTACTTC.

This clone has just a few counts. The rearrangement uses TRBV5-4 and TRBJ1-1; weak D call: TRBD1 (6 bases). V was cut by 0 bases and J by 7 bases, with 13 bases left in between. Germline CDR1 is SGHNT and CDR2 is YYREEE (reference sequence). The CDR3 extends over 14 amino acids. This CDR3 is CASSLEGGLGEAFF. The CDR3 DNA sequence: TGTGCCAGCAGCTTGGAGGGGGGGCTTGGTGAAGCTTTCTTT.

This rearrangement joins TRBV6-1 to TRBJ1-6; TRBD1 might be the D (6 bases). The CDR3 runs 14 residues. Germline loops: CDR1 MNHNS, CDR2 SASEGT. V was cut by 4 bases and J by 7 bases, with 11 bases left in between. The CDR3: CASSVDRSNSPLHF. The CDR3 DNA follows: TGTGCCAGCAGTGTCGACAGGTCAAATTCACCCCTCCACTTT.

This chain uses TRBV2 with TRBJ2-3; no reliable D call. The germline CDR1 and CDR2 sequences are SNHLY and FYNNEI. Deletions cut 6 bases from V and 2 bases from J, with 12 bases between. The length of the CDR3 is 14 residues. This CDR3 reads CASRTDTNTDTQYF. The CDR3 coding sequence is TGTGCCAGCAGAACAGACACGAACACAGATACGCAGTATTTT.

This chain uses TRBV11-2 with TRBJ2-7, with D tentatively TRBD2 (5 bases). The CDR3 sequence is 14 residues long. Trimming stripped 1 base from V and 3 bases from J, with 10 bases between. Germline CDR1 and CDR2: SGHAT and FQNNGV. The CDR3 nucleotides read TGTGCCAGCAGCTTAGTGAGGGCGAGCTACGAGCAGTACTTC. This codes for CASSLVRASYEQYF. Complete variable domain (other parts from reference TRBV11-2 and TRBJ2-7): EAGVAQSPRYKIIEKRQSVAFWCNPISGHATLYWYQQILGQGPKLLIQFQNNGVVDDSQLPKDRFSAERLKGVDSTLKIQPAKLEDSAVYLCASSLVRASYEQYFGPGTRLTVT.

This clone was recorded only once. The chain has TRBV30 and TRBJ1-2, with D possibly matching TRBD1 (5 bases). CDR3 length: 12 amino acids. Deletions cut 3 bases from V and 4 bases from J, with 9 bases between. Germline values: CDR1 GTSNPN, CDR2 SVGIG (reference sequence). The CDR3 nucleotides read TGTGCCTGGAGGCAGGGCCTCTATGGCTACACCTTC. Its protein product is CAWRQGLYGYTF.

J is TRBJ2-1 and V is TRBV7-9; 8 bases agree with TRBD2. Per germline, CDR1 SEHNR and CDR2 FQNEAQ (reference sequence). There are 16 residues in the CDR3. The trim removed 1 base at V and 7 bases at J, leaving 9 bases unmatched. In nucleotides, the CDR3 is TGTGCCAGCAGCTTAGAAGACGGGAGGGCCTGGAATGAGCAGTTCTTC. Translation gives CASSLEDGRAWNEQFF.

V is TRBV29-1 and J is TRBJ2-5; weak D call: TRBD2 (6 bases). The V end lost 3 bases, the J end lost 4 bases, and 12 bases lay between the germline ends. The CDR3 is made up of 13 amino acids. CDR1 is SQVTM, CDR2 ANQGSEA, per germline. CDR3 residues: CSVDAGSGETQYF. The CDR3 DNA follows: TGCAGCGTTGACGCGGGATCGGGAGAGACCCAGTACTTC.

This clone was found a few times. J is TRBJ2-5 and V is TRBV11-2; D might be TRBD1 (5 bases). Germline CDR1 is SGHAT and CDR2 is FQNNGV. V was clipped by 0 bases and J by 4 bases, with 6 bases between them. There are 13 residues in the CDR3. CDR3 nucleotide sequence: TGTGCCAGCAGCTTAGAAGGGGCAGAGACCCAGTACTTC. Its protein is CASSLEGAETQYF.

The chain recombines TRBV30 with TRBJ2-7; 12 positions match TRBD2. Germline assignment: CDR1 GTSNPN and CDR2 SVGIG (reference sequence). After removal of 5 bases from V and 4 bases from J, the junction contained 3 bases not matched to a gene. The CDR3 has 13 residues. CDR3 nucleotide sequence: TGTGCCTGGGACCTAGCGGGAGGGTACGAGCAGTACTTC. It translates to CAWDLAGGYEQYF. The complete variable domain, with remaining parts taken from reference TRBV30 and TRBJ2-7, reads SQTIHQWPATLVQPVGSPLSLECTVEGTSNPNLYWYRQAAGRGLQLLFYSVGIGQISSEVPQNLSASRPQDRQFILSSKKLLLSDSGFYLCAWDLAGGYEQYFGPGTRLTVT.